The next 9 T cell receptor beta chains were all read from a single sample in a study of shared clonotypes between healthy human individuals. Only in-frame clones appear in the TCRdb table, and some are missing; sequencing was by immunoSEQ multiplex PCR. In the table there are over a million clones, 70% to 80% of which are singletons. Sequenced: memory CD4+ T cells from PBMCs. Subset defined: CD45RA-negative fraction. The origin of the receptors is a man aged 18 to 29 in good health. Some clones in this sample may be carry-over from other donors' samples.

The V gene is TRBV5-1, the J gene TRBJ2-3; the D is unclear. Germline lookup yields CDR1 SGHRS and CDR2 YFSETQ. The CDR3 covers 13 residues. V lost 1 base, J lost 6 bases, and 9 bases lay in between. CDR3 sequence reads: CASSLSGRDTQYF. CDR3 DNA: TGCGCCAGCAGCTTGAGTGGCCGTGATACGCAGTATTTT.

This clone showed up just a few times. The chain couples TRBV7-2 to TRBJ2-5; D not certain. This CDR3 has 14 amino acids. Germline V gene sequence: CDR1 SGHTA, CDR2 FQGNSA. V lost 2 bases and J lost 4, with 11 bases in between. The CDR3 DNA follows: TGTGCCAGCAGCTTAAGGCTATGGGGAGAGACCCAGTACTTC. Residues: CASSLRLWGETQYF.

For this clone: The same CDR3 also results from other DNA sequences found in this sample. J is TRBJ1-5 and V is TRBV6-6; D is perhaps TRBD1 (6 bases). Deletions cut 5 bases from V and 5 bases from J, with 13 bases between. Germline-derived CDR1 and CDR2 are MNHNY and SVGAGI (reference sequence). CDR3 size: 14 residues. This CDR3 is CASSKQGRDQPQHF. CDR3 in DNA: TGTGCCAGCAGTAAACAGGGTCGTGATCAGCCCCAGCATTTT.

V is TRBV29-1 and J is TRBJ2-1, with D tentatively TRBD2 (6 bases). The germline CDR1 and CDR2 sequences are SQVTM and ANQGSEA. Trimming pared 6 bases from V and 6 bases from J, leaving 15 bases between. The CDR3 contains 13 residues. CDR3: CSVVPGVGNEQFF. The CDR3 nucleotides read TGCAGCGTGGTACCGGGGGTCGGCAATGAGCAGTTCTTC.

This chain joins TRBV15 and TRBJ1-1; 7 nucleotides agree with TRBD1. The length of the CDR3 is 13 residues. With 5 bases clipped from V and 14 bases from J, the junction kept 14 bases outside the gene matches. The germline V gene has CDR1 LNHNV and CDR2 YYDKDF (reference sequence). In nucleotides, the CDR3 is TGTGCCACCAGCGGAGTCGACAGGGAGAAGAGATTCTTT. Translation: CATSGVDREKRFF.

The chain has TRBV6-5 and TRBJ1-1, with TRBD1 matching over 11 bases. Per the germline V gene, CDR1 is MNHEY and CDR2 is SVGAGI. Losses at the gene ends were 7 bases for V and 6 bases for J; bases not matched to a gene: 10. This CDR3 spans 15 amino acids. The CDR3 nucleotides are TGTGCCAGCAAACCCCTGGACAGGGGGCCCCCTGAAGCTTTCTTT. Protein: CASKPLDRGPPEAFF.

This clone was recorded at least ten times. This sequence joins TRBV5-8 and TRBJ1-1, with D possibly being TRBD1 (5 bases). Germline lookup yields CDR1 SGHTS and CDR2 YDEGEE. CDR3 length: 11 residues. The ends were cut back, 0 bases at V and 13 bases at J, with 10 bases in the middle. The CDR3 is CASSLVREGFF. DNA for the CDR3: TGTGCCAGCAGCTTGGTCAGGGAGGGTTTCTTT.

This clone occurred a few times. The chain couples TRBV29-1 to TRBJ1-4, with D unresolved. This CDR3 is built from 12 residues. Germline CDR1 SQVTM, CDR2 ANQGSEA. Trimming removed 7 bases from V and 13 bases from J, with 19 bases in between. The CDR3 sequence is CSAGSTGVGLFF. The DNA of the CDR3 is TGCAGCGCTGGTTCCACGGGAGTAGGACTGTTTTTT. The whole variable domain, filled in from reference TRBV29-1 and TRBJ1-4, reads SAVISQKPSRDICQRGTSLTIQCQVDSQVTMMFWYRQQPGQSLTLIATANQGSEATYESGFVIDKFPISRPNLTFSTLTVSNMSPEDSSIYLCSAGSTGVGLFFGSGTQLSVL.

This clone was observed a handful of times. The same CDR3 arises from other DNA sequences in this sample as well. The V and J genes are TRBV19 and TRBJ2-3, with a possible D match to TRBD1 (6 bases). V was shortened by 7 bases and J by 3 bases, with 11 bases between the two germline ends. The CDR3 runs to 13 residues. Looked up from germline, CDR1 is LNHDA and CDR2 is SQIVND (reference sequence). CDR3 region: CASNRDITDTQYF. CDR3 nucleotides: TGTGCCAGTAACCGGGACATTACAGATACGCAGTATTTT.